This entry lists 28 T cell receptor beta chains sequenced from one sample in a study of CD8+CD57+ T cells in acquired aplastic anemia. Genomic DNA constituted the template upon which TCR beta VDJ and CDR3 profiling was performed. Each CDR3 protein gets one entry after TCRdb re-called the reads with MiXCR. Altogether some 160,000 distinct CDR3 sequences are present, around half being singletons, with the ten largest covering 3.2%. Flow cytometry had shown expanded CD8+CD57+ cells in the patients chosen for sequencing. The sample consisted of sorted CD4+, CD8+, or CD8+CD57+ T cells (not recorded which) from PBMCs. Receptors were obtained from a human donor with aplastic anemia.

This clonotype was counted ten times or more. This chain links TRBV4-1 with TRBJ2-6; D might be TRBD2 (5 bases). The germline V and J ends were trimmed by 5 bases and 2 bases, with 10 bases remaining between them. Germline values: CDR1 MGHRA, CDR2 YSYEKL. This CDR3 is built from 15 residues. CDR3 DNA: TGCGCCAGCAGCGGGGAGCAAACTGGGGCCAACGTCCTGACTTTC. Amino acids: CASSGEQTGANVLTF.

The chain's CDR3 is CASSLGQMGSPLHF. CDR3 coding DNA: TGTGCCAGCAGCTTGGGACAGATGGGTTCACCCCTCCACTTT. The rearrangement joins TRBV5-6 to TRBJ1-6, with a tentative D call TRBD1 (5 bases). This CDR3 is built from 14 residues. CDR1 and CDR2 (germline): SGHDT, YYEEEE. Trimming cost V 0 bases and J 9 bases, with 10 bases left between them.

The chain employs TRBV15 and TRBJ2-7; D might be TRBD1 (5 bases). Germline V gene lookup returns CDR1 LNHNV and CDR2 YYDKDF (reference sequence). Between the trimmed V and J ends, which lost 7 bases and 0 bases, there was a span of 13 bases. The CDR3 has 14 amino acids. Here the CDR3 DNA reads TGTGCCACCACGGCAGGGCGAACCTCCTACGAGCAGTACTTC. It is translated as CATTAGRTSYEQYF. Full variable domain (remainder filled in from reference TRBV15 and TRBJ2-7): DAMVIQNPRYQVTQFGKPVTLSCSQTLNHNVMYWYQQKSSQAPKLLFHYYDKDFNNEADTPDNFQSRRPNTSFCFLDIRSPGLGDTAMYLCATTAGRTSYEQYFGPGTRLTVT.

This clonotype was observed many times. The V and J genes are TRBV6-5 and TRBJ1-5; D gene ambiguous. The CDR3 length is 14 residues. Deletions cut 0 bases from V and 6 bases from J, with 9 bases between. The germline CDR1 and CDR2 sequences are MNHEY and SVGAGI. The CDR3 sequence is CASSYSGGSQPQHF. The CDR3 coding sequence is TGTGCCAGCAGTTACTCGGGAGGGAGTCAGCCCCAGCATTTT.

About this clonotype: Sequence at one end of the junction differs from germline and may be a read error. V is TRBV6-5 and J is TRBJ1-3, with TRBD1 identical over 7 bases. The CDR3 has 15 amino acids. Germline V CDR1 and CDR2: MNHEY, SVGAGI. DNA for the CDR3: TGTGCCAACAGTTTTGACAGGGTATCTGGAAACACCATATATTTT. Translating gives CANSFDRVSGNTIYF.

The CDR3, as DNA: TGTGCCAGCAGCTTAAGTCGGGACACTAACTATGGCTACACCTTC. Translating gives CASSLSRDTNYGYTF. The J gene is TRBJ1-2, the V gene TRBV11-1, with D perhaps matching TRBD1 (6 bases). CDR3 size: 15 residues. Germline CDR1 and CDR2: SGHAT and FQDESV (reference sequence). The V end was cut by 2 bases, the J end by 0 bases, with 10 bases between.

The chain joins TRBV11-3 to TRBJ1-1; 7 bases agree with TRBD1. The V gene end was trimmed by 5 bases and the J gene end by 5 bases; junction bases not matched to a gene: 5. The CDR3 runs 13 residues. Germline CDR1 is SGHNT and CDR2 is YENEEA. The CDR3 nucleotides are TGTGCCAGCAGCCGACAGGGATCAACTGAAGCTTTCTTT. Its protein is CASSRQGSTEAFF.

This clonotype was recorded many times. In nucleotides, the CDR3 is TGTGCCAGCAGCCGAGGGGGCTATAATTCACCCCTCCACTTT. This gives the protein CASSRGGYNSPLHF. The rearrangement links TRBV2 to TRBJ1-6; D might be TRBD1 (6 bases). The CDR3 sequence is 14 residues long. Per germline, CDR1 SNHLY and CDR2 FYNNEI. V lost 6 bases and J lost 3, with 9 bases in between.

Worth noting for this clonotype: A much larger clone lies a single base off, so this may be a read error. The chain couples TRBV12-5 to TRBJ1-5; perhaps TRBD1 as D (5 bases). CDR1 and CDR2 from the germline V gene are LGHNT and FRNRAP. CDR3 length: 15 residues. The CDR3: CASGLSGTVNQSQHF. For the CDR3, the DNA is TGTGCTAGTGGTTTGTCCGGGACCGTCAATCAGTCCCAGCATTTT.

On this clonotype: This clone may be a read error of a much larger clone one base away. The genes are TRBV11-2 and TRBJ2-7; D might be TRBD2 (7 bases). Trimming cost V 5 bases and J 7 bases, with 24 bases left between them. CDR1 is SGHAT, CDR2 FQNNGV, per germline. This CDR3 contains 16 residues. CDR3 in DNA: TGTGCCAGCAGCCCGGGGGCGGGGAGGGTCTACAATGAGCAGTACTTC. This gives the protein CASSPGAGRVYNEQYF.

DNA for the CDR3: TGCGCCAGCAGTGCAGGACCCGGGACATCGGTATCCTACGAGCAGTACTTC. It encodes CASSAGPGTSVSYEQYF. The chain recombines TRBV10-1 with TRBJ2-7; D is perhaps TRBD1 (6 bases). The CDR3 sequence is 17 residues long. The ends were cut back, 4 bases at V and 1 base at J, with 20 bases in the middle. The germline gives CDR1 WNHNN, CDR2 SYGVQD (reference sequence).

The V call is TRBV19, the J call TRBJ2-1; the match to TRBD2 covers 7 bases. With V trimmed by 6 bases and J by 2 bases, 7 bases remained unmatched. The CDR3 is made up of 15 amino acids. Looked up from germline, CDR1 is LNHDA and CDR2 is SQIVND (reference sequence). In DNA, the CDR3 is TGTGCCAGTAGCTTCACTAGCGTTCCCTACAATGAGCAGTTCTTC. It is translated as CASSFTSVPYNEQFF.

Comments on this clonotype: One end of the junction fails to match germline, which may point to a read error. The chain employs TRBV10-3 and TRBJ2-1; D is uncertain. Per germline, CDR1 ENHRY and CDR2 SYGVKD. This CDR3 comprises 13 residues. Written as DNA, the CDR3 is TGTGCCAGCAGTGACTCGGACGGAAATGAGCAGTTCTTC. Residues: CASSDSDGNEQFF.

This clonotype has a count of ten or more. The chain uses TRBV9 and TRBJ2-6; D might be TRBD1 (5 bases). Germline CDR1 reads SGDLS; CDR2 reads YYNGEE. With 0 bases removed from V and 1 base from J, the gap between germline ends came to 11 bases. CDR3 length: 17 amino acids. CDR3 region: CASSVDFPGSGANVLTF. The CDR3 coding sequence is TGTGCCAGCAGCGTAGACTTTCCAGGGTCTGGGGCCAACGTCCTGACTTTC.

Ten or more counts support this clonotype. The J gene is TRBJ1-2, the V gene TRBV12-3 or TRBV12-4; D might be TRBD1 (5 bases). The CDR3 covers 15 residues. V was trimmed by 3 bases and J by 4 bases, leaving 15 bases between them. The CDR3 nucleotides read TGTGCCAGCAGTTTCGGGACGGAGGGGACCTATGGCTACACCTTC. Its protein product is CASSFGTEGTYGYTF.

This clonotype was seen at least ten times. The chain is built from TRBV20-1 and TRBJ2-5; D call uncertain. CDR1 and CDR2 (germline): DFQATT, SNEGSKA (reference sequence). CDR3 length: 12 amino acids. V was shortened by 2 bases and J by 0 bases, with 4 bases between the two germline ends. CDR3 residues: CSARKYQETQYF. The CDR3 nucleotides read TGCAGTGCTAGAAAGTACCAAGAGACCCAGTACTTC.

This clonotype was seen more than once but under ten times. V is TRBV7-2 and J is TRBJ2-7; D gene uncertain. Trimming removed 3 bases from V and 5 bases from J, with 14 bases in between. Germline V gene data show CDR1 as SGHTA and CDR2 as FQGNSA. The CDR3 is 14 residues long. CDR3 residues: CASSLGSLRDEQYF. The CDR3 DNA reads as TGTGCCAGCAGCTTGGGGTCGCTAAGAGACGAGCAGTACTTC.

V and J are TRBV9 and TRBJ2-5; TRBD2 might be the D (5 bases). The germline V gene has CDR1 SGDLS and CDR2 YYNGEE. The V and J ends lost 0 bases and 1 base respectively, with 10 bases between them. The CDR3 has 15 amino acids. The CDR3 reads CASSVGVASQETQYF. In DNA, the CDR3 is TGTGCCAGCAGCGTAGGGGTAGCGTCCCAAGAGACCCAGTACTTC.

As regards this clonotype: This clone may be a read error of a much larger clone one base away. This rearrangement joins TRBV6-5 to TRBJ1-1; D unclear. This CDR3 comprises 14 residues. Germline V gives CDR1 MNHEY, CDR2 SVGAGI. Between the trimmed V and J ends, which lost 5 bases and 0 bases, there was a span of 10 bases. CDR3 in amino acids: CASSHDRLNTEAFF. The CDR3 nucleotides read TGTGCCAGCAGTCACGACCGACTGAACACTGAAGCTTTCTTT.

The rearrangement links TRBV4-3 to TRBJ1-6; D call uncertain. The germline V gene encodes CDR1 LGHNA and CDR2 YSLEER. With 0 bases removed from V and 7 bases from J, the gap between germline ends came to 10 bases. The CDR3 length is 15 residues. In DNA form, the CDR3 reads TGCGCCAGCAGCCAAGATCTCGACGGCAATTCACCCCTCCACTTT. Its protein is CASSQDLDGNSPLHF.

The sample holds many counts of this clonotype. The gene calls are TRBV19 and TRBJ1-5; D is perhaps TRBD1 (5 bases). CDR3 length: 15 residues. CDR1 and CDR2 from the germline V gene are LNHDA and SQIVND (reference sequence). V was trimmed by 5 bases and J by 1 base, leaving 12 bases between them. The CDR3 reads CASSPMGVSNQPQHF. Written as DNA, the CDR3 is TGTGCCAGTAGTCCGATGGGGGTGAGCAATCAGCCCCAGCATTTT.

This clonotype was counted ten times or more. The chain uses TRBV27 and TRBJ2-3; D uncertain. The CDR3 is 13 residues long. V lost 4 bases to trimming and J lost 6 bases, with 11 bases between them. The germline CDR1 and CDR2 sequences are MNHEY and SMNVEV (reference sequence). CDR3 amino acids: CASSWSNRDTQYF. The CDR3 coding sequence is TGTGCCAGCAGTTGGTCTAACCGGGATACGCAGTATTTT.

This chain uses TRBV29-1 with TRBJ2-2; TRBD1 matches at 11 bases. Germline CDR1 is SQVTM and CDR2 is ANQGSEA. V trimming: 6 bases; J trimming: 6 bases; junction bases outside the gene matches: 0. The CDR3 is 12 residues long. The CDR3 sequence is CSVGQGAGELFF. The CDR3 DNA is TGCAGCGTGGGACAGGGGGCCGGGGAGCTGTTTTTT.

The V gene is TRBV2, the J gene TRBJ2-2; 7 nucleotides match TRBD1. The germline V gene has CDR1 SNHLY and CDR2 FYNNEI. The CDR3 is made up of 17 amino acids. Unmatched junction bases numbered 10, after V lost 4 bases and J lost 2 bases. The CDR3 sequence: CASSATGTVGNTGELFF. CDR3 nucleotides: TGTGCCAGCAGTGCTACCGGGACAGTGGGCAACACCGGGGAGCTGTTTTTT.

The chain combines TRBV29-1 with TRBJ2-3, with 8 bases fitting TRBD1. The J segment lost 2 bases and the V segment lost 8 bases, leaving 6 bases of the junction unmatched. The CDR3 has 13 residues. In germline, CDR1 is SQVTM, CDR2 ANQGSEA. CDR3 sequence: CSSGTGDTDTQYF. The CDR3 DNA sequence: TGCAGCTCCGGGACAGGAGACACAGATACGCAGTATTTT.

The chain combines TRBV19 with TRBJ2-3, with TRBD2 as a possible D gene (5 bases). Germline V gene lookup returns CDR1 LNHDA and CDR2 SQIVND (reference sequence). V dropped 1 base and J dropped 6 bases, with 11 bases sitting between them. The CDR3 has 14 amino acids. The chain's CDR3 is CASSIVGLPDTQYF. The CDR3 bases are TGTGCCAGTAGTATAGTCGGACTCCCGGATACGCAGTATTTT.

This clonotype was found a few times. A much larger clone differs by one base, so this may be a read error. V gene TRBV13 combines with J gene TRBJ1-4, with a possible D match to TRBD1 (5 bases). Trimming shortened V by 6 bases and J by 10 bases, and 12 bases separated the two germline ends. Germline lookup yields CDR1 PRHDT and CDR2 FYEKMQ (reference sequence). There are 12 residues in the CDR3. CDR3 nucleotides: TGTGCCAGCAGTCAAGGGACGGGAAAACTGTTTTTT. It codes for CASSQGTGKLFF.

The rearrangement uses TRBV10-3 and TRBJ2-1, with no clear D. V was pared by 6 bases and J by 0 bases, with 6 bases between. Germline V CDR1 and CDR2: ENHRY, SYGVKD. CDR3 length: 13 residues. CDR3 sequence (DNA): TGTGCCATCAGGGGAAGCTCCTACAATGAGCAGTTCTTC. It yields the protein CAIRGSSYNEQFF.